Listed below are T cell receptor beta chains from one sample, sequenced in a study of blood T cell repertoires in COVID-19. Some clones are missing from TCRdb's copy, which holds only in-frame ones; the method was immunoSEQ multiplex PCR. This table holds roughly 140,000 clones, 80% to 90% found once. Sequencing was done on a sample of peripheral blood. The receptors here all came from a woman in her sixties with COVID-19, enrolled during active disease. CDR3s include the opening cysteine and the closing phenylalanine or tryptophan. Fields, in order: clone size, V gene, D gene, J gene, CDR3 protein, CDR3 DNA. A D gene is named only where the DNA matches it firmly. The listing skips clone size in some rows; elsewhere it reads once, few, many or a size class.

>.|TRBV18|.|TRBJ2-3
CASSPPVRGLEDTQYF
TGTGCCAGCTCACCACCCGTTCGAGGGCTCGAAGATACGCAGTATTTT
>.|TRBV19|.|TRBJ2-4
CASSPTIIAKNIQYF
TGTGCCAGTAGCCCTACTATTATAGCCAAAAACATTCAGTACTTC
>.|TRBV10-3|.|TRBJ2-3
CAISEGRFTDTQYF
TGTGCCATCAGTGAGGGCAGGTTCACAGATACGCAGTATTTT
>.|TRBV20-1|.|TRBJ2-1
CSLNEQFF
TGCAGCCTCAATGAGCAGTTCTTC
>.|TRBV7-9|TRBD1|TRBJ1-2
CASSPWTGRGYGYTF
TGTGCCAGCAGCCCTTGGACAGGGAGAGGCTATGGCTACACCTTC
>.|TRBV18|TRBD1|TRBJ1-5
CASSPVKTGGKPQHF
TGTGCCAGCTCACCGGTAAAGACAGGGGGGAAGCCCCAGCATTTT
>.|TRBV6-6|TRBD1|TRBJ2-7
CASRPPDRVSYEQYF
TGTGCCAGCAGACCTCCCGACAGGGTATCCTACGAGCAGTACTTC
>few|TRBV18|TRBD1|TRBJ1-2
CASSHHDRGHGYTF
TGTGCCAGCTCTCACCACGACAGGGGACATGGCTACACCTTC
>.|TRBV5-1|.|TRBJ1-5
CASSPQGSLNQPQHF
TGCGCCAGCAGCCCGCAGGGCTCCCTCAATCAGCCCCAGCATTTT
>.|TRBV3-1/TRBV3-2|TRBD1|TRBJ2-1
CASSLTGNEQFF
TGTGCCAGCAGCCTGACAGGGAATGAGCAGTTCTTC
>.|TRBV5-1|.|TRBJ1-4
CASSLPGTNEKLFF
TGCGCCAGCAGCTTGCCGGGGACTAATGAAAAACTGTTTTTT
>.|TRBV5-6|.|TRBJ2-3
CASSQKVLGRVSPDTQYF
TGTGCCAGCAGCCAAAAGGTGTTGGGCAGGGTGTCACCAGATACGCAGTATTTT
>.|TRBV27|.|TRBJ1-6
CASSWGEGPYNSPLHF
TGTGCCAGCAGTTGGGGTGAGGGTCCCTATAATTCACCCCTCCACTTT
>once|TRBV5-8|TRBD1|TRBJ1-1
CASSLWDRGMNTEAFF
TGTGCCAGCAGCCTCTGGGACAGGGGGATGAACACTGAAGCTTTCTTT
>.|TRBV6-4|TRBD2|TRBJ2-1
CASSPSGSSYNEQFF
TGTGCCAGCAGCCCGAGCGGGAGCTCCTACAATGAGCAGTTCTTC
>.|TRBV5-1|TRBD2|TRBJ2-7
CASSLGQLAGGDEQYF
TGCGCCAGCAGCTTGGGCCAACTAGCGGGAGGCGACGAGCAGTACTTC
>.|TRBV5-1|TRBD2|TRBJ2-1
CASSFISGRAYNEQFF
TGCGCCAGCAGCTTTATTAGCGGGAGGGCCTACAATGAGCAGTTCTTC
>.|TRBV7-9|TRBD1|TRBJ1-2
CASSSRDRERDGYTF
TGTGCCAGCAGCTCCCGGGACAGGGAGAGAGATGGCTACACCTTC
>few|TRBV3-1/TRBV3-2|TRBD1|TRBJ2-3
CASSSWGDRDTDTQYF
TGTGCCAGCAGCTCCTGGGGGGACAGGGACACAGATACGCAGTATTTT
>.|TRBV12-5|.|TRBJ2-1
CASGSPFNEQFF
TGTGCTAGTGGTTCCCCCTTCAATGAGCAGTTCTTC
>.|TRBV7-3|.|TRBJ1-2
CASSLGALTNYGYTF
TGTGCCAGCAGCTTGGGGGCTCTAACTAACTATGGCTACACCTTC
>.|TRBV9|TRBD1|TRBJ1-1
CASSVRTGGTEAFF
TGTGCCAGCAGCGTCCGGACAGGGGGGACTGAAGCTTTCTTT
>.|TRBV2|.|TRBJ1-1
CASRQVEAFF
TGTGCCAGCAGACAGGTTGAAGCTTTCTTT
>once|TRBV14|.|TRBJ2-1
CASSPVHSSYNEQFF
TGTGCCAGCAGCCCGGTCCACAGCTCCTACAATGAGCAGTTCTTC
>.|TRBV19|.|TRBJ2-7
CASSIDRGHEQYF
TGTGCCAGTAGTATAGACAGGGGCCACGAGCAGTACTTC
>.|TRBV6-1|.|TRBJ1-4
CASSASFRGSSTNEKLFF
TGTGCCAGCAGTGCTTCTTTCCGGGGGTCCTCAACTAATGAAAAACTGTTTTTT
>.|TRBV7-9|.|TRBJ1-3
CASSQEDSGNTIYF
TGTGCCAGCAGCCAAGAGGACTCTGGAAACACCATATATTTT
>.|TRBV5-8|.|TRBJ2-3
CASSSYRDSYTDTQYF
TGTGCCAGCAGTTCCTACCGGGACTCCTACACAGATACGCAGTATTTT
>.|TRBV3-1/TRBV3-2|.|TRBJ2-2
CASSPVLSVTGELFF
TGTGCCAGCAGCCCTGTCTTATCGGTCACCGGGGAGCTGTTTTTT
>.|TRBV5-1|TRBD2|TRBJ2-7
CASSSGTSVEQYF
TGCGCCAGCAGCTCCGGGACTAGCGTCGAGCAGTACTTC
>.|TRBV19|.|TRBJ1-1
CASSIAGMNTEAFF
TGTGCCAGTAGTATAGCAGGCATGAACACTGAAGCTTTCTTT
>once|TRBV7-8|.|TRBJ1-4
CASSSRIVNEKLFF
TGTGCCAGCAGCTCTAGGATAGTCAATGAAAAACTGTTTTTT
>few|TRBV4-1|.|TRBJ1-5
CASSQDQDRSSRQPQHF
TGCGCCAGCAGCCAAGATCAGGACAGATCCAGTAGGCAGCCCCAGCATTTT
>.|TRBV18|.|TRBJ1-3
CASSPLDRLNSGNTIYF
TGTGCCAGCTCACCTCTAGACAGATTAAACTCTGGAAACACCATATATTTT
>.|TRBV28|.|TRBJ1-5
CASSEGGGDQPQHF
TGTGCCAGCTCAGAGGGAGGGGGGGATCAGCCCCAGCATTTT
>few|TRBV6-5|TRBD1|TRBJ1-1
CASTIGGTGNTEAFF
TGTGCCAGCACGATCGGGGGGACAGGGAACACTGAAGCTTTCTTT
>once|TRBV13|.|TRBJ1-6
CASRQNRDSPLHF
TGTGCCAGCAGGCAAAACAGGGATTCACCCCTCCACTTT